The 4 T cell receptor beta chains given below trace back to one sample, sequenced in a study of CD8 T cells in ankylosing spondylitis. TCRdb re-called the 5' RACE reads through MiXCR, storing one row per CDR3 protein. The table shows under 150,000 distinct CDR3 sequences, with roughly 8.8% occurring only once. The material sequenced was blood, either unsorted or a sorted T cell fraction (not recorded which). These receptors all stem from a male donor with ankylosing spondylitis or in good health (not recorded which).

In this sample, this clonotype turned up many times. The chain combines TRBV12-3 or TRBV12-4 with TRBJ2-7; D uncertain. Trimming pared 2 bases from V and 7 bases from J, leaving 15 bases between. CDR3 length: 14 amino acids. The CDR3 protein is CASSLSQWAAEQYF. As DNA, the CDR3 is TGTGCCAGCAGTTTATCCCAGTGGGCAGCGGAGCAGTACTTC.

The rearrangement links TRBV20-1 to TRBJ2-5; 9 nucleotides align to TRBD2. Germline assignment: CDR1 DFQATT and CDR2 SNEGSKA (reference sequence). V was pared by 8 bases and J by 2 bases, with 6 bases of the junction left unmatched. This CDR3 comprises 13 residues. As DNA, the CDR3 is TGCAGTTTTAGCGGGAGCAAACAAGAGACCCAGTACTTC. Protein: CSFSGSKQETQYF.

This clonotype was detected only a few times. This chain connects TRBV12-3 or TRBV12-4 to TRBJ1-2; D is undetermined. The V gene lost 5 bases and the J gene lost 2 bases, with 9 bases spanning the gap. This CDR3 is 13 amino acids long. The CDR3 sequence: CASSQAKNYGYTF. The CDR3 DNA follows: TGTGCCAGCAGTCAAGCAAAAAACTATGGCTACACCTTC.

Worth noting for this clonotype: A much larger clone is a single base away; this may be a read error. CDR3 amino acids: CAISFGLAGTKTGELFF. CDR3 nucleotides: TGTGCCATCAGCTTTGGACTAGCGGGAACGAAAACCGGGGAGCTGTTTTTT. This sequence joins TRBV7-9 and TRBJ2-2; 12 bases map to TRBD2. The length of the CDR3 is 17 residues. The germline CDR1 and CDR2 sequences are SEHNR and FQNEAQ (reference sequence).